This T cell receptor (beta chain) is drawn from a study of blood T cell repertoires in COVID-19 (dated by TCRdb to 2019 to 2021). Regarding the research as a whole: Samples from collaborators originated in the United States, Italy and Spain and spanned both the acute and convalescent phases of COVID-19. The material from the prospective study consisted of cDNA or gDNA derived from T cells, B-cell-depleted T cells, or PBMCs. Where HLA class I and class II types were available, the types were taken from metadata supplied by the sample provider, not from assay-based typing. The samples were drawn from the first 160 participants of the ongoing ImmuneRACE study and from 1,254 subjects provided by 6 global collaborators. Sample metadata almost always included a de-identified subject ID, COVID-19 status, age in years and sex. Deeply sampled blood TCRbeta repertoires from subjects exposed to, actively infected with, or recovered from COVID-19 were included in the dataset. The repertoires were released in a freely available public database intended as a resource for research on the immune response to SARS-CoV-2.

Participants in the prospective study were enrolled through a virtual design, were aged roughly 18 to 100 years, and lived in some 24 United States geographic areas. To assign participants to cohorts, the prospective study relied on clinical history that participants themselves reported in a screening survey and a study questionnaire. For ImmuneRACE Cohort 3, a participant was defined as recovered based on two consecutive negative NP/OP PCR tests, clearance by a healthcare professional, or resolution of symptoms. Mobile phlebotomists in the prospective study collected whole blood, serum and a nasopharyngeal or oropharyngeal swab from every participant. Prospective study participants could optionally give additional blood draws and questionnaires over an approximately two-month period. Prospective study blood samples were shipped either frozen or at room temperature before DNA extraction. Deletion took 5 bases off V and 6 bases off J, with a span of 11 bases between the germline ends. The germline V gene sets CDR1 to MDHEN and CDR2 to SYDVKM. The CDR3 goes from the cysteine to the phenylalanine over 13 residues. Just CDR3 DNA is preserved here, 39 bases in frame from base 1.

Results and caveats for the whole study, not just this receptor: How much clinical and demographic metadata was included differed by source and by participant, and the metadata was provided uncurated.

TCRbeta CDR3 regions were amplified from genomic DNA using the immunoSEQ Assay, a bias-controlled multiplex PCR. The paper's processing steps were these. Within the assay, amplification of reference gene primers was used to estimate how many nucleated cells each sample contained. To quantify the absolute abundance of each unique TCRbeta CDR3 rearrangement, sequence reads were collapsed and filtered. Productive Simpson clonality was computed per sample as the square root of Simpson's diversity index over productive rearrangements. TCRdb holds this immuneACCESS table with in-frame rearrangements only. Some clones are missing; in checked studies, unresolved V genes explain under half, and the rest has no known cause. The V and J calls and clone size were taken over from that table, and D and trimming were inferred from the DNA. The sample yields roughly 300,000 clones; roughly 90% were counted once. 1% of the sample comes from the top ten.

Comment on this clone: Its specific antigen is unknown. Nothing much larger sits one base from this clone, and base qualities are not available.

The origin of this receptor is a woman in her 30s who had recovered from COVID-19. The rearranged chain carries TRBV28 and TRBJ2-1; TRBD2 is possibly the D segment (6 matching bases). Sequencing was carried out using PBMCs or T cells enriched from blood (not recorded which). The bases read TGTGCCAGCAGTCTAGCGACTACCAATGAGCAGTTCTTC. The translation is CASSLATTNEQFF.